This is a list of T cell receptor beta chains from one sample in a study of regulatory T cells in long-lasting Graves disease. TCRdb reprocessed the multiplex PCR reads via MiXCR and lists one record per CDR3 protein. The sample includes approximately 540,000 distinct CDR3 sequences, 12% of them seen just once. These sequences were also reported in another study, on T cells in Graves' hyperthyroidism and ophthalmopathy.

Sequences were derived from peripheral blood mononuclear cells (PBMCs), sampled at new diagnosis, from a patient treated with antithyroid drugs. All receptors come from a woman aged 25 to 39 with Graves disease. Each CDR3 is given without its conserved first and last residue. The D gene is left open where the match is weak.

d_gene: NA; j_gene: TRBJ2-7; v_gene: TRBV11-3; CDR3aa: ASSFELTGPEIPYEQY
d_gene: TRBD1; j_gene: TRBJ2-4; v_gene: TRBV11-1; CDR3aa: ASSLDPGQGGNIQY
d_gene: NA; j_gene: TRBJ1-6; v_gene: TRBV20-1; CDR3aa: SAEGGNSPLH
d_gene: TRBD1; j_gene: TRBJ1-1; v_gene: TRBV25-1; CDR3aa: ASSANSGQLVTEAF
d_gene: TRBD1; j_gene: TRBJ1-4; v_gene: TRBV7-9; CDR3aa: ASSPRQGRNEKLF
d_gene: NA; j_gene: TRBJ2-2; v_gene: TRBV9; CDR3aa: ASSVATGELF
d_gene: NA; j_gene: TRBJ2-1; v_gene: TRBV5-4; CDR3aa: ASSLEGQVPQF
d_gene: NA; j_gene: TRBJ1-5; v_gene: TRBV5-6; CDR3aa: ASSLASRGWQPQH
d_gene: NA; j_gene: TRBJ2-7; v_gene: TRBV10-2; CDR3aa: ASSEGTSPYEQY
d_gene: NA; j_gene: TRBJ2-6; v_gene: TRBV2; CDR3aa: ASRRDLSSGANVLT
d_gene: TRBD1; j_gene: TRBJ2-7; v_gene: TRBV7-9; CDR3aa: ASSPGQGAIGEQY
d_gene: TRBD1; j_gene: TRBJ1-1; v_gene: TRBV25-1; CDR3aa: ASRPHGTVGTEAF
d_gene: NA; j_gene: TRBJ2-4; v_gene: TRBV7-8; CDR3aa: ASSLDSAVLAKNIQY
d_gene: NA; j_gene: TRBJ2-1; v_gene: TRBV7-9; CDR3aa: ASSSGTGGGSEQF
d_gene: TRBD1; j_gene: TRBJ1-1; v_gene: TRBV25-1; CDR3aa: ASSEYRGGTEAF
d_gene: TRBD2; j_gene: TRBJ2-1; v_gene: TRBV3-1; CDR3aa: ASSPRTSGSTGEQF
d_gene: TRBD1; j_gene: TRBJ1-5; v_gene: TRBV20-1; CDR3aa: SASVGQGIGQPQH
d_gene: NA; j_gene: TRBJ2-1; v_gene: TRBV6-1; CDR3aa: ASRGSFRNEQF
d_gene: NA; j_gene: TRBJ2-7; v_gene: TRBV2; CDR3aa: ASSPPEGAIYEQY
d_gene: NA; j_gene: TRBJ2-1; v_gene: TRBV20-1; CDR3aa: SAQDAYNEQF
d_gene: NA; j_gene: TRBJ2-3; v_gene: TRBV19; CDR3aa: ASRAGINTDTQY
d_gene: NA; j_gene: TRBJ2-2; v_gene: TRBV14; CDR3aa: ASSQTVGELF
d_gene: NA; j_gene: TRBJ2-3; v_gene: TRBV7-9; CDR3aa: ASSTGGGRTDTQY
d_gene: TRBD2; j_gene: TRBJ2-2; v_gene: TRBV6-1; CDR3aa: ASKRDANTGELF
d_gene: TRBD2; j_gene: TRBJ2-7; v_gene: TRBV28; CDR3aa: ASRPQGAGGSYEQY
d_gene: NA; j_gene: TRBJ1-5; v_gene: TRBV7-2; CDR3aa: ASSLGAYSNQPQH
d_gene: NA; j_gene: TRBJ2-2; v_gene: TRBV6-2/TRBV6-3; CDR3aa: ASSRSLVARTGELF
d_gene: NA; j_gene: TRBJ1-2; v_gene: TRBV13; CDR3aa: ASSYRPRTAYGYT
d_gene: TRBD2; j_gene: TRBJ2-7; v_gene: TRBV27; CDR3aa: ASSLTGTSGSLSYEQY
d_gene: NA; j_gene: TRBJ2-5; v_gene: TRBV28; CDR3aa: ASSFPGGGQY
d_gene: TRBD1; j_gene: TRBJ2-5; v_gene: TRBV11-1; CDR3aa: ASSDWTGPPETQY
d_gene: NA; j_gene: TRBJ2-3; v_gene: TRBV18; CDR3aa: ASSPVQKRRAGDTQY
d_gene: NA; j_gene: TRBJ1-4; v_gene: TRBV12-3/TRBV12-4; CDR3aa: ASSLVAGAEKLF
d_gene: NA; j_gene: TRBJ2-1; v_gene: TRBV3-1; CDR3aa: ASSQGAGALGEQF
d_gene: NA; j_gene: TRBJ2-4; v_gene: TRBV11-2; CDR3aa: ASSLGGEIQY
d_gene: NA; j_gene: TRBJ1-5; v_gene: TRBV24-1; CDR3aa: ATSDRQRNQPQH
d_gene: NA; j_gene: TRBJ1-2; v_gene: TRBV4-1; CDR3aa: ASSQGPRGGAYGYT
d_gene: NA; j_gene: TRBJ2-1; v_gene: TRBV28; CDR3aa: ASRDFSSYNEQF
d_gene: NA; j_gene: TRBJ2-1; v_gene: TRBV5-4; CDR3aa: ASSLEGDPLSYNEQF
d_gene: NA; j_gene: TRBJ1-5; v_gene: TRBV12-3/TRBV12-4; CDR3aa: ASSRGQEGPSNQPQH
d_gene: NA; j_gene: TRBJ2-7; v_gene: TRBV19; CDR3aa: ASSKGTGKVYEQY
d_gene: TRBD2; j_gene: TRBJ2-5; v_gene: TRBV24-1; CDR3aa: ATKASGQETQY
d_gene: NA; j_gene: TRBJ2-7; v_gene: TRBV7-9; CDR3aa: ASSRSPVAGPYNEQY
d_gene: NA; j_gene: TRBJ1-2; v_gene: TRBV5-6; CDR3aa: ASSFRGAKGGYT
d_gene: NA; j_gene: TRBJ2-1; v_gene: TRBV5-6; CDR3aa: ASSLVGVPGNYNEQF
d_gene: TRBD2; j_gene: TRBJ2-5; v_gene: TRBV7-3; CDR3aa: ASSLGGAGGETQY
d_gene: NA; j_gene: TRBJ2-3; v_gene: TRBV6-1; CDR3aa: ASTSPGADTQY
d_gene: TRBD1; j_gene: TRBJ1-1; v_gene: TRBV6-1; CDR3aa: ASTSGGDRAF
d_gene: TRBD2; j_gene: TRBJ2-5; v_gene: TRBV12-3/TRBV12-4; CDR3aa: ASSLRLAGGGGETQY
d_gene: NA; j_gene: TRBJ1-4; v_gene: TRBV19; CDR3aa: ASSIVPNEKLF
d_gene: NA; j_gene: TRBJ1-2; v_gene: TRBV2; CDR3aa: ASSAQNRYYGYT
d_gene: TRBD1; j_gene: TRBJ1-4; v_gene: TRBV28; CDR3aa: AGGTGDEKLF
d_gene: NA; j_gene: TRBJ2-5; v_gene: TRBV18; CDR3aa: ASTPRPGVQETQY
d_gene: NA; j_gene: TRBJ2-6; v_gene: TRBV2; CDR3aa: ASRPLWEGANVLT
d_gene: NA; j_gene: TRBJ1-1; v_gene: TRBV20-1; CDR3aa: SARKDGRGEAF
d_gene: TRBD2; j_gene: TRBJ2-1; v_gene: TRBV5-6; CDR3aa: ASSFETSKGNEQF
d_gene: NA; j_gene: NA; v_gene: TRBV27; CDR3aa: ASLRGGSSPLENEQF
d_gene: TRBD1; j_gene: TRBJ2-7; v_gene: TRBV2; CDR3aa: ASGGPGQGSYEQY
d_gene: NA; j_gene: TRBJ1-4; v_gene: TRBV3-1; CDR3aa: ASSQGLGTNEKLF